The 5 T cell receptor beta chains below were found in one sample sequenced in a study of blood T cell repertoires in COVID-19. The repertoire was sequenced with immunoSEQ multiplex PCR; TCRdb's copy has only in-frame clones and lacks some. Altogether about 100,000 clones are present, roughly nine tenths being singletons, with the ten largest covering 15% to 20%. The sample was peripheral blood. The receptors originated from a man between 45 and 60 years old with acute or convalescent COVID-19.

The gene calls are TRBV30 and TRBJ2-1; possible D gene TRBD1, 6 bases. CDR3 length: 13 residues. Between the trimmed V and J ends, which lost 6 bases and 4 bases, there was a span of 13 bases. CDR1 and CDR2 (germline): GTSNPN, SVGIG (reference sequence). Here the CDR3 reads CACLGGFYNEQFF. CDR3 nucleotide sequence: TGTGCCTGCCTTGGGGGCTTTTACAATGAGCAGTTCTTC.

The CDR3, as DNA: TGTGCCAGCAGCTTGACTAGCGGGGTCGATGAGCAGTTCTTC. Residues: CASSLTSGVDEQFF. The chain recombines TRBV7-9 with TRBJ2-1; 11 nucleotides agree with TRBD2. CDR1 is SEHNR, CDR2 FQNEAQ, per germline (reference sequence). The V gene end was trimmed by 3 bases and the J gene end by 8 bases; junction bases not matched to a gene: 3. This CDR3 region has 14 residues.

The V call is TRBV6-6, the J call TRBJ2-3, with TRBD1 matching 10 bases. The CDR3 loop spans 15 amino acids. Trimming cost V 2 bases and J 4 bases; bases outside gene matches: 3. CDR1 and CDR2 from the germline V gene are MNHNY and SVGAGI (reference sequence). The CDR3 reads CASSYEGQGSDTQYF. The CDR3 DNA is TGTGCCAGCAGTTACGAGGGACAGGGGTCAGATACGCAGTATTTT.

The rearrangement links TRBV19 to TRBJ1-4, with D hard to call. The CDR3 is 15 residues long. In germline, CDR1 is LNHDA, CDR2 SQIVND (reference sequence). The V gene lost 1 base and the J gene lost 7 bases, with 13 bases spanning the gap. CDR3 DNA sequence: TGTGCCAGTAGTATAGGAGGAACATATGGTGAAAAACTGTTTTTT. It specifies CASSIGGTYGEKLFF. Full variable domain (rest looked up from reference TRBV19 and TRBJ1-4): DGGITQSPKYLFRKEGQNVTLSCEQNLNHDAMYWYRQDPGQGLRLIYYSQIVNDFQKGDIAEGYSVSREKKESFPLTVTSAQKNPTAFYLCASSIGGTYGEKLFFGSGTQLSVL.

The chain joins TRBV2 to TRBJ1-5; 8 bases align to TRBD1. Germline CDR1 is SNHLY and CDR2 is FYNNEI. The CDR3 consists of 14 residues. With V trimmed by 8 bases and J by 2 bases, 5 bases remained unmatched. This CDR3 reads CASHQDRGNQPQHF. The CDR3 DNA reads as TGTGCCAGCCATCAGGACAGGGGCAATCAGCCCCAGCATTTT.